This T cell receptor (beta chain) was observed in a study of neurological immune-mediated disorders. Synthesis of cDNA was carried out by template-switch 5'RACE. The reaction used 10-nucleotide random UMIs. A single record per CDR3 protein comes from TCRdb applying MiXCR to the 5' RACE reads. The repertoire holds some 49,000 distinct CDR3 sequences, with more than 8.5% as singletons. Indicated time point: longitudinal time-point 1 (baseline). Serving as healthy controls were blood bank volunteers based in Maryland, USA. The CDR3 length is 13 residues. The germline gives CDR1 MNHEY, CDR2 SVGAGI. Trimming stripped 6 bases from V and 3 bases from J, with 8 bases between. This clonotype came up many times.

Input material: PBMCs. The J gene is TRBJ2-2, the V gene TRBV6-5, with D uncertain. This TCR was sampled from a woman in her thirties or forties in good health. The CDR3 nucleotides read TGTGCCAGCAGCCAAATCGACACCGGGGAGCTGTTTTTT. It encodes CASSQIDTGELFF.